This T cell receptor (beta chain) appears in the sequencing data of a study of blood T cell repertoires in COVID-19. Overall study: The study drew acute and convalescent COVID-19 samples from the United States, Italy and Spain. The analysed material was cDNA or gDNA that came from T cells, B-cell-depleted T cells, or PBMCs.

V lost 4 bases and J lost 3, with 13 bases in between. The CDR3 consists of 14 residues. Germline-derived CDR1 and CDR2 are MNHNY and SVGAGI (reference sequence). The authors' processing: By means of reference gene primer amplification, nucleated cell counts were estimated. Some clones are missing from TCRdb's copy, which holds only in-frame ones; the method was immunoSEQ multiplex PCR. That table gives V, J and clone size, and the DNA gave D and trimming. The data contain just under 20,000 clones, almost 90% of them singletons. The sample was peripheral blood. This chain joins TRBV6-6 and TRBJ2-7, with D tentatively TRBD1 (6 bases). The receptor was isolated from a human donor in a cohort sampled during active COVID-19. The CDR3 sequence: CASSSGQGGYEQYF. CDR3 nucleotide sequence: TGTGCCAGCAGTTCGGGACAAGGAGGCTACGAGCAGTACTTC.